Below are 32 T cell receptor beta chains sequenced from a single sample in a study of T cell clonotyping in hematopoietic cell transplantation. Method: immunoSEQ multiplex PCR; TCRdb's copy keeps in-frame clones and lacks some. The sample consists of around 17,000 clones, about two thirds of them appearing once. The source material was peripheral blood mononuclear cells. These receptors came from a woman aged 55-75 years in good health. Some clones in this sample may be carry-over from other donors' samples.

The gene calls are TRBV29-1 and TRBJ1-1; no definite D call. CDR1 and CDR2 (germline): SQVTM, ANQGSEA. CDR3 length equals 13 residues. Trimming stripped 2 bases from V and 4 bases from J, with 11 bases between. The CDR3 DNA sequence: TGCAGCGTTGAAAGGGTCGGGAGCACTGAAGCTTTCTTT. This sequence encodes CSVERVGSTEAFF.

CDR3 DNA: TGTGCCTGGGCCCGTAATGAAAAACTGTTTTTT. This codes for CAWARNEKLFF. V gene TRBV30 combines with J gene TRBJ1-4; no firm D call. Per the germline V gene, CDR1 is GTSNPN and CDR2 is SVGIG (reference sequence). The CDR3 covers 11 residues. Trimming took 5 bases from V and 4 from J, leaving 5 bases between them.

V is TRBV6-5 and J is TRBJ1-2; 8 nucleotides agree with TRBD1. Germline V gene lookup returns CDR1 MNHEY and CDR2 SVGAGI. The CDR3 is made up of 14 amino acids. Trimming removed 6 bases from V and 9 bases from J; junction bases left unmatched: 12. The CDR3 DNA sequence: TGTGCCAGCAGAACCCTTGGGACAGGCATGAGCTACACCTTC. This encodes CASRTLGTGMSYTF.

This rearrangement joins TRBV30 to TRBJ2-4; 9 nucleotides match TRBD1. The CDR3 runs to 14 residues. The V gene end was trimmed by 3 bases and the J gene end by 3 bases; junction bases not matched to a gene: 3. CDR1 and CDR2 from the germline V gene are GTSNPN and SVGIG (reference sequence). The DNA of the CDR3 is TGTGCCTGGAGGACGACAGGGGGCAAAAACATTCAGTACTTC. Protein sequence: CAWRTTGGKNIQYF.

The chain joins TRBV4-3 to TRBJ1-4; 7 nucleotides agree with TRBD1. With V trimmed by 3 bases and J by 7 bases, 11 bases remained unmatched. Per the germline V gene, CDR1 is LGHNA and CDR2 is YSLEER. CDR3 length equals 16 residues. The CDR3 DNA is TGCGCCAGCAGCCATGGACGAGGGACAGTGAGTGAAAAACTGTTTTTT. It is translated as CASSHGRGTVSEKLFF.

The chain joins TRBV5-1 to TRBJ2-1, with D possibly matching TRBD1 (6 bases). The germline gives CDR1 SGHRS, CDR2 YFSETQ. This CDR3 has 16 amino acids. Deletions cut 4 bases from V and 0 bases from J, with 14 bases between. The CDR3 protein is CASSLNREVSYNEQFF. Here the CDR3 DNA reads TGCGCCAGCAGCCTGAACAGGGAAGTCTCCTACAATGAGCAGTTCTTC.

The V and J genes are TRBV9 and TRBJ2-7; D perhaps matches TRBD2 (6 bases). The V end was cut by 0 bases, the J end by 2 bases, with 12 bases between. The CDR3 loop spans 15 amino acids. CDR1 and CDR2 (germline): SGDLS, YYNGEE. The CDR3 reads CASSVEGDLTYEQYF. DNA of the CDR3: TGTGCCAGCAGCGTAGAAGGGGACTTAACCTACGAGCAGTACTTC.

The rearrangement uses TRBV30 and TRBJ2-2; no clear D. The V gene's germline CDR1 is GTSNPN and CDR2 SVGIG (reference sequence). Trimming removed 2 bases from V and 7 bases from J, with 11 bases in between. The CDR3 loop spans 13 amino acids. The CDR3 DNA reads as TGTGCCTGGAGTCAACAACAAGGCGGGGAGCTGTTTTTT. Its translation is CAWSQQQGGELFF.

V and J are TRBV5-8 and TRBJ1-5; D remains ambiguous. CDR1 and CDR2 from the germline V gene are SGHTS and YDEGEE. Trimming took 4 bases from V and 2 from J, leaving 16 bases between them. The CDR3 covers 16 residues. The CDR3 sequence is CASSPTRGVGNQPQHF. Written as DNA, the CDR3 is TGTGCCAGCAGCCCTACTCGAGGAGTTGGCAATCAGCCCCAGCATTTT.

CDR3 amino acids: CASSRGANVDTQYF. The DNA of the CDR3 is TGTGCCAGCAGCAGGGGGGCCAATGTCGATACGCAGTATTTT. The chain combines TRBV5-6 with TRBJ2-3; D is possibly TRBD1 or TRBD2 (6 bases each). V lost 4 bases and J lost 6, with 15 bases in between. The length of the CDR3 is 14 residues. Per the germline V gene, CDR1 is SGHDT and CDR2 is YYEEEE.

V is TRBV9 and J is TRBJ1-2, with 12 nucleotides matching TRBD1. Trimming cost V 2 bases and J 7 bases; bases outside gene matches: 3. The CDR3 is 14 residues long. Germline loops: CDR1 SGDLS, CDR2 YYNGEE. This CDR3 is CASSVGQGARGYTF. CDR3 nucleotides: TGTGCCAGCAGCGTGGGACAGGGGGCGCGTGGCTACACCTTC.

This chain uses TRBV4-2 with TRBJ2-5; TRBD2 is a possible D gene (6 bases). The CDR3 is 15 amino acids. V lost 1 base, J lost 2 bases, and 11 bases lay in between. The V gene's germline CDR1 is LGHNA and CDR2 YNFKEQ. The CDR3 region has the DNA TGTGCCAGCAGCCAAGTTCCCAGCGGGCAAGAGACCCAGTACTTC. It codes for CASSQVPSGQETQYF.

This chain connects TRBV27 to TRBJ1-2, with a tentative D call TRBD1 (6 bases). The V gene lost 1 base and the J gene lost 8 bases, with 14 bases spanning the gap. This CDR3 comprises 14 residues. Germline V gives CDR1 MNHEY, CDR2 SMNVEV (reference sequence). The CDR3, as DNA: TGTGCCAGCAGTTTATACCGGAACGGGGGCGGCTACACCTTC. Translation gives CASSLYRNGGGYTF.

This clone has just one count. The junction departs from germline at one end; a sequencing error may be responsible. The V gene is TRBV4-3, the J gene TRBJ1-2; D is uncertain. The CDR3 has 13 amino acids. Germline V gives CDR1 LGHNA, CDR2 YSLEER. The CDR3 protein is CASSQDSRYGYTF. For the CDR3, the DNA is TGCGCCAGCAGCCAAGATTCGCGCTATGGCTACACTTTC.

This sequence joins TRBV25-1 and TRBJ1-2; D is ambiguous. The CDR3 extends over 15 amino acids. The V end lost 2 bases, the J end lost 7 bases, and 17 bases lay between the germline ends. Germline CDR1 reads MGHDK; CDR2 reads SYGVNS. The CDR3 sequence: CASSEGYGIRAGYTF. DNA of the CDR3: TGTGCCAGCAGTGAAGGGTACGGGATCAGAGCTGGCTACACCTTC.

The genes are TRBV4-3 and TRBJ1-1; D is unclear. The germline V gene has CDR1 LGHNA and CDR2 YSLEER. V was pared by 0 bases and J by 5 bases, with 10 bases between. The CDR3 spans 14 residues. CDR3 loop: CASSQDTFRTEAFF. For the CDR3, the DNA is TGCGCCAGCAGCCAAGACACTTTTCGAACTGAAGCTTTCTTT.

This clone has a single count. The gene calls are TRBV5-8 and TRBJ1-5; no reliable D call. Germline CDR1 SGHTS, CDR2 YDEGEE. The ends were cut back, 4 bases at V and 9 bases at J, with 14 bases in the middle. This CDR3 has 13 amino acids. CDR3: CASSNLKGLPQHF. For the CDR3, the DNA is TGTGCCAGCAGCAATTTGAAGGGCTTGCCCCAGCATTTT.

The CDR3 here is CASISYSLDEQYF. The CDR3 coding sequence is TGTGCCAGCATTTCGTACTCCCTGGACGAGCAGTACTTC. The rearrangement uses TRBV28 and TRBJ2-7; D not certain. Germline V gives CDR1 MDHEN, CDR2 SYDVKM. The CDR3 totals 13 residues. V lost 7 bases to trimming and J lost 5 bases, with 15 bases between them.

This clone was counted between two and nine times. This chain joins TRBV11-3 and TRBJ1-1, with TRBD1 matching over 8 bases. Germline V gives CDR1 SGHNT, CDR2 YENEEA. This CDR3 is built from 14 residues. With 5 bases clipped from V and 4 bases from J, the junction kept 6 bases outside the gene matches. In nucleotides, the CDR3 is TGTGCCAGCAGCGGCAGGGGGCGAGTCACTGAAGCTTTCTTT. This codes for CASSGRGRVTEAFF. The complete variable domain, with remaining parts taken from reference TRBV11-3 and TRBJ1-1, reads EAGVVQSPRYKIIEKKQPVAFWCNPISGHNTLYWYLQNLGQGPELLIRYENEEAVDDSQLPKDRFSAERLKGVDSTLKIQPAELGDSAVYLCASSGRGRVTEAFFGQGTRLTVV.

This sequence joins TRBV6-6 and TRBJ1-5; no reliable D call. V lost 0 bases to trimming and J lost 5 bases, with 14 bases between them. The CDR3 extends over 16 amino acids. CDR1 and CDR2 (germline): MNHNY, SVGAGI (reference sequence). In DNA, the CDR3 is TGTGCCAGCAGTTACTCAGGCGGATACGGGCATCAGCCCCAGCATTTT. Translation gives CASSYSGGYGHQPQHF.

The chain has TRBV25-1 and TRBJ2-3; D is perhaps TRBD2 (5 bases). The CDR3 has 16 amino acids. The V gene's germline CDR1 is MGHDK and CDR2 SYGVNS. V lost 10 bases and J 6 bases, leaving 26 bases between the germline ends. The chain's CDR3 is CATSPFRDGPADTQYF. The CDR3 DNA reads as TGTGCCACCTCCCCTTTTCGGGATGGGCCAGCGGATACGCAGTATTTT.

Details on this clone: The sample has other DNA sequences that encode this CDR3 too. CDR3 region: CASSYGGNTEAFF. The CDR3 DNA follows: TGTGCCAGCAGTTACGGAGGAAACACTGAAGCTTTCTTT. The chain has TRBV6-5 and TRBJ1-1; unclear D gene. V lost 2 bases and J lost 2, with 6 bases in between. This CDR3 has 13 amino acids. Germline-derived CDR1 and CDR2 are MNHEY and SVGAGI.

The chain recombines TRBV27 with TRBJ1-2; 7 bases are shared with TRBD1. Unmatched junction bases numbered 3, after V lost 4 bases and J lost 7 bases. CDR1 is MNHEY, CDR2 SMNVEV, per germline (reference sequence). This CDR3 spans 12 amino acids. The CDR3 region has the DNA TGTGCCAGCAGTTCCCAGGGGGTTGGCTACACCTTC. It specifies CASSSQGVGYTF.

V is TRBV27 and J is TRBJ2-7; D possibly corresponds to TRBD2 (6 bases). CDR1 is MNHEY and CDR2 is SMNVEV in the germline V gene (reference sequence). V dropped 4 bases and J dropped 6 bases, with 13 bases sitting between them. This CDR3 comprises 13 residues. CDR3 protein: CASSSVLAVEQYF. The CDR3 bases are TGTGCCAGCAGTTCCGTACTAGCCGTCGAGCAGTACTTC.

The genes are TRBV9 and TRBJ1-4; TRBD1 matches at 8 bases. Per germline, CDR1 SGDLS and CDR2 YYNGEE. This CDR3 region has 16 residues. The V segment lost 0 bases and the J segment 4 bases; nucleotides outside the gene matches: 5. This CDR3 reads CASSVAAGQGNEKLFF. In nucleotides, the CDR3 is TGTGCCAGCAGCGTAGCTGCTGGACAGGGTAATGAAAAACTGTTTTTT.

This chain uses TRBV5-1 with TRBJ2-6; D possibly corresponds to TRBD1 (5 bases). V was trimmed by 4 bases and J by 4 bases, leaving 15 bases between them. The CDR3 runs 16 residues. The germline V gene has CDR1 SGHRS and CDR2 YFSETQ. The CDR3 nucleotides are TGCGCCAGCAGCCACAACTGGGGCGCCGGGGCCAACGTCCTGACTTTC. Encoded protein: CASSHNWGAGANVLTF.

The gene calls are TRBV28 and TRBJ2-7, with a tentative D call TRBD1 (6 bases). The CDR3 sequence is 14 residues long. The germline gives CDR1 MDHEN, CDR2 SYDVKM. V was trimmed by 6 bases and J by 3 bases, leaving 15 bases between them. The chain's CDR3 is CASRYRDTDYEQYF. The CDR3, as DNA: TGTGCCAGCAGGTACCGGGACACCGACTACGAGCAGTACTTC.

This chain links TRBV19 with TRBJ2-6; 10 bases fit TRBD1. Trimming cost V 7 bases and J 1 base; bases outside gene matches: 10. Germline CDR1 and CDR2: LNHDA and SQIVND (reference sequence). This CDR3 spans 18 amino acids. CDR3 sequence: CASTQTGGLVSGANVLTF. CDR3 DNA sequence: TGTGCCAGTACCCAGACAGGGGGCCTTGTTTCTGGGGCCAACGTCCTGACTTTC.

This chain links TRBV6-1 with TRBJ1-1, with D uncertain. CDR1 and CDR2 (germline): MNHNS, SASEGT. V lost 1 base to trimming and J lost 0 bases, with 12 bases between them. This CDR3 has 16 residues. The CDR3 nucleotides are TGTGCCAGCAGTGAAGTAGGGTTCAAGATGAACACTGAAGCTTTCTTT. Its translation is CASSEVGFKMNTEAFF.

This chain joins TRBV13 and TRBJ1-2, with a tentative D call TRBD1 (5 bases). This CDR3 spans 14 amino acids. Trimming pared 4 bases from V and 4 bases from J, leaving 13 bases between. Germline CDR1 PRHDT, CDR2 FYEKMQ (reference sequence). The CDR3 bases are TGTGCCAGCAGCTCCAGCGGGGGAATCTATGGCTACACCTTC. This gives the protein CASSSSGGIYGYTF.

The chain combines TRBV7-9 with TRBJ2-5; D ambiguous. The V gene lost 1 base and the J gene lost 6 bases, with 12 bases spanning the gap. Germline values: CDR1 SEHNR, CDR2 FQNEAQ (reference sequence). The CDR3 runs 14 residues. The chain's CDR3 is CASSLDGGVKTQYF. The CDR3 bases are TGTGCCAGCAGCTTAGACGGTGGTGTTAAGACCCAGTACTTC.

The chain combines TRBV7-6 with TRBJ2-1; D call uncertain. CDR3 length equals 12 residues. V was pared by 5 bases and J by 4 bases, with 6 bases between. CDR1 and CDR2 from the germline V gene are SGHVS and FNYEAQ. CDR3 sequence (DNA): TGTGCCAGCAGCGGCGAATACAATGAGCAGTTCTTC. This gives the protein CASSGEYNEQFF.